Each of the 29 T cell receptor beta chains below was sequenced from the same sample in a study of T cells in Graves' hyperthyroidism and ophthalmopathy. From RNA transcripts, TCR beta CDR3 regions were amplified. The TCR CDR3 was amplified in a first-round RT-PCR using the HTBI primer set. TCRdb reprocessed the multiplex PCR reads with MiXCR, giving one entry per CDR3 protein. The data contain around 660,000 distinct CDR3 sequences, just under 45% of them singletons. Sequenced input: peripheral blood or thyroid tissue (not recorded which). These receptors were taken from an adult man with Graves' disease, either hyperthyroidism or ophthalmopathy (not recorded which).

In its sample, this clonotype was seen many times. V is TRBV7-6 and J is TRBJ2-6; D not resolved. The CDR3 runs 15 residues. The germline V gene has CDR1 SGHVS and CDR2 FNYEAQ. Trimming stripped 6 bases from V and 0 bases from J, with 9 bases between. The CDR3 nucleotides are TGTGCCAGCAGTTTGCTCGACTCTGGGGCCAACGTCCTGACTTTC. It specifies CASSLLDSGANVLTF.

This clonotype was detected many times. This chain joins TRBV11-2 and TRBJ1-1, with D tentatively TRBD1 (5 bases). Germline V gene data show CDR1 as SGHAT and CDR2 as FQNNGV. V shed 6 bases and J shed 1 base, with 12 bases lying between them. The CDR3 sequence is 14 residues long. CDR3 sequence: CASSAQGANTEAFF. The DNA of the CDR3 is TGTGCCAGCAGTGCCCAGGGAGCGAACACTGAAGCTTTCTTT.

This chain joins TRBV7-3 and TRBJ2-7, with 9 bases that match TRBD2. This CDR3 region has 14 residues. The V gene's germline CDR1 is SGHTA and CDR2 FQGTGA. V shed 5 bases, J shed 7 bases, and the junction held 9 bases outside the gene matches. CDR3 sequence (DNA): TGTGCCAGCAGCCCCCCTAGCGGGACATCAGAGCAGTACTTC. This codes for CASSPPSGTSEQYF.

This clonotype was seen many times. J is TRBJ1-2 and V is TRBV7-8; a possible D gene is TRBD1 (5 bases). Trimming shortened V by 1 base and J by 3 bases, and 9 bases separated the two germline ends. Per the germline V gene, CDR1 is SGHVS and CDR2 is FQNEAQ. CDR3 length equals 14 residues. CDR3 loop: CASSLGQTDYGYTF. The CDR3, as DNA: TGTGCCAGCAGCTTAGGACAGACCGACTATGGCTACACCTTC.

As concerns this clonotype: At one end the junction does not follow the germline gene, possibly because of a read error. The chain carries TRBV15 and TRBJ1-6; D ambiguous. This CDR3 region has 15 residues. Germline-derived CDR1 and CDR2 are LNHNV and YYDKDF (reference sequence). CDR3 protein: CATSRTDGGNSPLHF. The CDR3, as DNA: TGCGCCACCAGCAGGACGGACGGTGGGAATTCACCCCTCCACTTT. Full variable domain (rest looked up from reference TRBV15 and TRBJ1-6): DAMVIQNPRYQVTQFGKPVTLSCSQTLNHNVMYWYQQKSSQAPKLLFHYYDKDFNNEADTPDNFQSRRPNTSFCFLDIRSPGLGDTAMYLCATSRTDGGNSPLHFGNGTRLTVT.

The chain combines TRBV19 with TRBJ2-5; 9 bases align to TRBD1. V was pared by 3 bases and J by 2 bases, with 7 bases of the junction left unmatched. Germline V gene lookup returns CDR1 LNHDA and CDR2 SQIVND (reference sequence). The CDR3 has 16 amino acids. CDR3 residues: CASSIGTGGFQETQYF. The CDR3 nucleotides are TGTGCCAGTAGTATTGGAACAGGGGGCTTTCAAGAGACCCAGTACTTC.

This clonotype was seen a handful of times. V is TRBV6-5 and J is TRBJ2-7; 12 bases are shared with TRBD2. The CDR3 spans 14 residues. Germline CDR1 reads MNHEY; CDR2 reads SVGAGI. The V segment lost 7 bases and the J segment 3 bases; nucleotides outside the gene matches: 4. For the CDR3, the DNA is TGTGCCAGCAAGAGACTAGCGGGGGACTACGAGCAGTACTTC. Its translation is CASKRLAGDYEQYF.

The rearrangement joins TRBV12-5 to TRBJ1-5; perhaps TRBD1 as D (6 bases). V was pared by 5 bases and J by 4 bases, with 12 bases between. The CDR3 is made up of 14 amino acids. Germline lookup yields CDR1 LGHNT and CDR2 FRNRAP. CDR3 sequence: CASGPGQINQPQHF. Written as DNA, the CDR3 is TGTGCTAGTGGTCCCGGACAGATAAATCAGCCCCAGCATTTT.

This sequence joins TRBV10-3 and TRBJ1-6; D might be TRBD1 (5 bases). Germline loops: CDR1 ENHRY, CDR2 SYGVKD. V shed 4 bases and J shed 9 bases, with 7 bases lying between them. The CDR3 loop spans 12 amino acids. DNA for the CDR3: TGTGCCATCAGTGGGGGGAGTTCACCCCTCCACTTT. Amino acids: CAISGGSSPLHF.

The chain carries TRBV2 and TRBJ1-5, with a possible D match to TRBD1 (6 bases). The ends were cut back, 3 bases at V and 4 bases at J, with 13 bases in the middle. Per the germline V gene, CDR1 is SNHLY and CDR2 is FYNNEI. The CDR3 consists of 15 residues. For the CDR3, the DNA is TGTGCCAGCAGTGAGGGACAAGTAGTTAATCAGCCCCAGCATTTT. This sequence encodes CASSEGQVVNQPQHF.

The chain joins TRBV2 to TRBJ1-2, with a tentative D call TRBD1 (6 bases). V lost 7 bases and J lost 3, with 9 bases in between. This CDR3 comprises 12 residues. Germline values: CDR1 SNHLY, CDR2 FYNNEI. The CDR3 loop is CASNTGHYGYTF. The CDR3 coding sequence is TGTGCCAGCAACACAGGGCACTATGGCTACACCTTC.

The chain has TRBV24-1 and TRBJ1-1; 7 bases are a match to TRBD1. The V segment lost 3 bases and the J segment 11 bases; nucleotides outside the gene matches: 5. CDR3 length: 12 amino acids. Looked up from germline, CDR1 is KGHDR and CDR2 is SFDVKD. The CDR3 DNA reads as TGTGCCACCAGTGATGAGACAGGGTTGGCTTTCTTT. Translated, it gives CATSDETGLAFF.

The chain links TRBV7-2 to TRBJ2-7; 8 nucleotides match TRBD2. The germline CDR1 and CDR2 sequences are SGHTA and FQGNSA. The CDR3 totals 13 residues. The trim removed 7 bases at V and 1 base at J, leaving 3 bases unmatched. DNA for the CDR3: TGTGCCAGCAAGGCGGGAGGTTCCTACGAGCAGTACTTC. Protein: CASKAGGSYEQYF.

The chain links TRBV7-9 to TRBJ1-3, with 8 bases fitting TRBD1. The J segment lost 8 bases and the V segment lost 8 bases, leaving 14 bases of the junction unmatched. This CDR3 contains 15 residues. Germline values: CDR1 SEHNR, CDR2 FQNEAQ (reference sequence). Here the CDR3 DNA reads TGTGCCAGCGCCGACAGGGGAAACTATGGCTACACCATATATTTT. This sequence encodes CASADRGNYGYTIYF.

Regarding this clonotype: This could be a read error, since a much larger clone is one nucleotide away. The chain has TRBV7-6 and TRBJ2-5; 8 bases line up with TRBD1. CDR1 and CDR2 (germline): SGHVS, FNYEAQ. The CDR3 is made up of 14 amino acids. The CDR3 coding sequence is TGTGCCAGCAGCTTGACAGGGGACCAAGAGGCCCAGTACTTC. Translation gives CASSLTGDQEAQYF. Drawing the rest from reference TRBV7-6 and TRBJ2-5, the complete variable domain is GAGVSQSPRYKVTKRGQDVALRCDPISGHVSLYWYRQALGQGPEFLTYFNYEAQQDKSGLPNDRFSAERPEGSISTLTIQRTEQRDSAMYRCASSLTGDQEAQYFGPGTRLLVL.

The chain carries TRBV25-1 and TRBJ2-5; the match to TRBD1 covers 9 bases. The ends lost 5 bases at V and 4 bases at J; junction bases unmatched: 8. The CDR3 covers 15 residues. Germline V gives CDR1 MGHDK, CDR2 SYGVNS. CDR3 DNA: TGTGCCAGCAGTCTCCACTCGACAGGGGGAGAGACCCAGTACTTC. It yields the protein CASSLHSTGGETQYF.

V usage is TRBV25-1 and J usage is TRBJ1-6, with D uncertain. The CDR3 extends over 13 amino acids. The germline V gene has CDR1 MGHDK and CDR2 SYGVNS. Trimming removed 2 bases from V and 10 bases from J, with 9 bases in between. The CDR3 coding sequence is TGTGCCAGCAGTGAAATGGGGATCTCACCCCTCCACTTT. Translation gives CASSEMGISPLHF.

This clonotype was detected only a few times. V and J are TRBV5-1 and TRBJ1-3; D unclear. Germline CDR1 reads SGHRS; CDR2 reads YFSETQ. CDR3 size: 17 residues. Trimming shortened V by 0 bases and J by 0 bases, and 13 bases separated the two germline ends. Here the CDR3 DNA reads TGCGCCAGCAGCTTGGAAGGGTTCGGTCTCTCTGGAAACACCATATATTTT. Amino acids: CASSLEGFGLSGNTIYF.

Here the CDR3 DNA reads TGTGCCACCAGCCATGACAGGAGCTATGGCTACACCTTC. Its protein is CATSHDRSYGYTF. V gene TRBV15 combines with J gene TRBJ1-2, with D maybe TRBD1 (6 bases). Trimming removed 5 bases at V and 4 bases at J, with 11 bases between. CDR1 and CDR2 from the germline V gene are LNHNV and YYDKDF (reference sequence). This CDR3 spans 13 amino acids.

This clonotype was detected ten times or more. The chain joins TRBV29-1 to TRBJ2-5; D is undetermined. With 0 bases removed from V and 3 bases from J, the gap between germline ends came to 17 bases. Germline lookup yields CDR1 SQVTM and CDR2 ANQGSEA. The CDR3 sequence is 16 residues long. In DNA form, the CDR3 reads TGCAGCGTTGAAGAAAGGCGGCTGGCTGGCGAAGAGACCCAGTACTTC. Protein product: CSVEERRLAGEETQYF.

Regarding this clonotype: Because it lacks the conserved phenylalanine or tryptophan at the end, this CDR3 is likely a read error. CDR3 sequence: CASSLGVDSPLHL. CDR3 DNA: TGTGCCAGCAGCTTAGGGGTTGACTCACCCCTCCACCTT. The chain uses TRBV7-9 and TRBJ1-6; D remains ambiguous. The germline CDR1 and CDR2 sequences are SEHNR and FQNEAQ (reference sequence). Trimming took off 1 base at V and 10 bases at J, with 8 bases between the two ends. The CDR3 covers 13 residues.

The count of this clonotype is one. The J gene is TRBJ1-6, the V gene TRBV11-2; maybe TRBD1 (5 bases). Per the germline V gene, CDR1 is SGHAT and CDR2 is FQNNGV. Trimming took 8 bases from V and 0 from J, leaving 14 bases between them. CDR3 length: 16 amino acids. For the CDR3, the DNA is TGTGCCAGCGGCTCGCGGGGGGGCTCCTATAATTCACCCCTCCACTTT. Protein product: CASGSRGGSYNSPLHF. Based on the CDR3 plus reference TRBV11-2 and TRBJ1-6, the full variable domain is EAGVAQSPRYKIIEKRQSVAFWCNPISGHATLYWYQQILGQGPKLLIQFQNNGVVDDSQLPKDRFSAERLKGVDSTLKIQPAKLEDSAVYLCASGSRGGSYNSPLHFGNGTRLTVT.

This chain joins TRBV7-6 and TRBJ1-2, with D perhaps matching TRBD1 (5 bases). This CDR3 is built from 15 residues. CDR1 and CDR2 from the germline V gene are SGHVS and FNYEAQ. Trimming shortened V by 5 bases and J by 10 bases, and 23 bases separated the two germline ends. The CDR3 protein is CASSTPGHPRGDYTF. CDR3 coding DNA: TGTGCCAGCAGCACCCCCGGACACCCCCGGGGTGACTACACCTTC. Combining the CDR3 with reference TRBV7-6 and TRBJ1-2 gives the whole variable domain GAGVSQSPRYKVTKRGQDVALRCDPISGHVSLYWYRQALGQGPEFLTYFNYEAQQDKSGLPNDRFSAERPEGSISTLTIQRTEQRDSAMYRCASSTPGHPRGDYTFGSGTRLTVV.

This rearrangement joins TRBV2 to TRBJ2-7; maybe TRBD1 (6 bases). The V end lost 4 bases, the J end lost 5 bases, and 12 bases lay between the germline ends. CDR1 SNHLY and CDR2 FYNNEI come from the germline V gene. The CDR3 length is 13 residues. For the CDR3, the DNA is TGTGCCAGCAGTGGGGGGCAGAACCACGAGCAGTACTTC. Its protein is CASSGGQNHEQYF.

For the CDR3, the DNA is TGTGCCAGCAGCTTGGGCTCAGGGCTTTTTGGACGGACCTCTGGAAACACCATATATTTT. Translated, it gives CASSLGSGLFGRTSGNTIYF. The chain carries TRBV11-2 and TRBJ1-3, with a tentative D call TRBD1 (5 bases). The germline V gene encodes CDR1 SGHAT and CDR2 FQNNGV. The CDR3 length is 20 residues. V lost 3 bases and J lost 0, with 24 bases in between. Combining the CDR3 with reference TRBV11-2 and TRBJ1-3 gives the whole variable domain EAGVAQSPRYKIIEKRQSVAFWCNPISGHATLYWYQQILGQGPKLLIQFQNNGVVDDSQLPKDRFSAERLKGVDSTLKIQPAKLEDSAVYLCASSLGSGLFGRTSGNTIYFGEGSWLTVV.

In DNA form, the CDR3 reads TGTGCCATCGGACAGGGGGCGATGGGGACTGAAGCTTTCTTT. Its translation: CAIGQGAMGTEAFF. This chain connects TRBV9 to TRBJ1-1, with 11 bases that match TRBD1. The CDR3 totals 14 residues. Germline V gene lookup returns CDR1 SGDLS and CDR2 YYNGEE. J was trimmed by 5 bases and V by 9 bases; bases with no gene match: 9.

In its sample, this clonotype was seen many times. V and J are TRBV2 and TRBJ1-6; 9 bases match TRBD1. The CDR3 is 18 amino acids. Per germline, CDR1 SNHLY and CDR2 FYNNEI. J gave up 9 bases and V 6 bases, and 18 bases lay outside the gene matches. The DNA for the CDR3 is TGTGCCAGCAGCCTCGATGGGGGGACAGGGACTGTATTTTCACCCCTCCACTTT. Translating it yields CASSLDGGTGTVFSPLHF.

This clonotype was observed many times. This chain connects TRBV15 to TRBJ1-2, with a possible D match to TRBD1 (6 bases). CDR1 LNHNV and CDR2 YYDKDF come from the germline V gene (reference sequence). V was trimmed by 3 bases and J by 4 bases, leaving 18 bases between them. The CDR3 is 16 residues long. The CDR3 DNA follows: TGTGCCACCAGCAGTGGGTTTGGGGGCTCTTTCTATGGCTACACCTTC. This sequence encodes CATSSGFGGSFYGYTF. The full variable domain, in which reference TRBV15 and TRBJ1-2 provide the parts outside the CDR3, is DAMVIQNPRYQVTQFGKPVTLSCSQTLNHNVMYWYQQKSSQAPKLLFHYYDKDFNNEADTPDNFQSRRPNTSFCFLDIRSPGLGDTAMYLCATSSGFGGSFYGYTFGSGTRLTVV.

The sample holds a few counts of this clonotype. The rearrangement links TRBV19 to TRBJ1-2, with 8 bases lining up with TRBD1. The J segment lost 8 bases and the V segment lost 7 bases, leaving 9 bases of the junction unmatched. Looked up from germline, CDR1 is LNHDA and CDR2 is SQIVND (reference sequence). This CDR3 spans 13 amino acids. CDR3 in amino acids: CASTSGQGKGYTF. The CDR3 coding sequence is TGTGCCAGTACCAGCGGACAGGGTAAAGGCTACACCTTC.